A single sample is the source of the 29 T cell receptor beta chains below, sequenced in a study of technical replicates of blood from a handful of donors. Only in-frame clones appear in the TCRdb table, and some are missing; sequencing was by immunoSEQ multiplex PCR. The data contain tens of thousands of clones, over 95% of them singletons. The sample consisted of T cells isolated from PBMCs. These receptors all stem from a human donor in good health.

The chain has TRBV14 and TRBJ1-1; perhaps TRBD1 as D (5 bases). CDR1 is SGHDN and CDR2 is FVKESK in the germline V gene. The CDR3 has 15 amino acids. Trimming shortened V by 0 bases and J by 3 bases, and 11 bases separated the two germline ends. CDR3: CASSQDLGEHTEAFF. CDR3 in DNA: TGTGCCAGCAGCCAAGATTTAGGGGAACACACTGAAGCTTTCTTT.

The chain has TRBV19 and TRBJ1-2; the D gene is possibly TRBD1 (5 bases). Per the germline V gene, CDR1 is LNHDA and CDR2 is SQIVND (reference sequence). V was clipped by 1 base and J by 4 bases, with 13 bases between them. The CDR3 spans 15 residues. CDR3 protein: CASSIGPGILYGYTF. In DNA form, the CDR3 reads TGTGCCAGTAGTATAGGCCCAGGGATCCTCTATGGCTACACCTTC.

The chain carries TRBV7-3 and TRBJ2-1, with TRBD1 as a possible D gene (6 bases). The CDR3 is 13 residues long. Per germline, CDR1 SGHTA and CDR2 FQGTGA. The V gene lost 1 base and the J gene lost 12 bases, with 13 bases spanning the gap. Here the CDR3 DNA reads TGTGCCAGCAGCTTAATTCCTGGGGGCACGCAGTTCTTC. Amino acids: CASSLIPGGTQFF.

The rearrangement uses TRBV6-4 and TRBJ1-1, with D maybe TRBD1 (5 bases). Trimming removed 6 bases from V and 1 base from J, with 9 bases in between. The CDR3 extends over 13 amino acids. The germline V gene encodes CDR1 MRHNA and CDR2 SNTAGT. The DNA of the CDR3 is TGTGCCAGCAGGATACAGGAGAACACTGAAGCTTTCTTT. Its translation: CASRIQENTEAFF.

The chain couples TRBV30 to TRBJ2-7, with 15 bases lining up with TRBD2. Germline CDR1 and CDR2: GTSNPN and SVGIG (reference sequence). This CDR3 is 13 amino acids long. J was trimmed by 7 bases and V by 3 bases; bases with no gene match: 1. DNA for the CDR3: TGTGCCTGGAGCGGACTAGCGGGAGGGGAGCAGTACTTC. Residues: CAWSGLAGGEQYF.

V and J are TRBV19 and TRBJ2-7; 8 bases are a match to TRBD2. Germline values: CDR1 LNHDA, CDR2 SQIVND (reference sequence). V lost 5 bases, J lost 0 bases, and 3 bases stayed unmatched. The CDR3 covers 14 residues. The CDR3: CASSPSGLSYEQYF. The CDR3 DNA is TGTGCCAGTAGTCCTAGCGGGCTCTCCTACGAGCAGTACTTC.

V and J are TRBV11-2 and TRBJ2-4; 7 nucleotides align to TRBD1. The CDR3 spans 12 residues. Germline CDR1 SGHAT, CDR2 FQNNGV. V shed 5 bases and J 5 bases; nucleotides not matched to a gene: 0. CDR3 amino acids: CASSGTENIQYF. The DNA of the CDR3 is TGTGCCAGCAGCGGGACAGAAAACATTCAGTACTTC.

The chain has TRBV30 and TRBJ2-2; TRBD1 aligns across 7 bases. CDR1 is GTSNPN and CDR2 is SVGIG in the germline V gene (reference sequence). Losses at the gene ends were 8 bases for V and 4 bases for J; bases not matched to a gene: 10. The CDR3 loop spans 14 amino acids. The CDR3 DNA reads as TGTGCCCTTTACCTGGCAGGGGGCACCGGGGAGCTGTTTTTT. Translated, it gives CALYLAGGTGELFF.

The table lists this clone with a count of one. The V gene is TRBV6-1, the J gene TRBJ1-5, with D uncertain. The CDR3 has 13 amino acids. Germline V gives CDR1 MNHNS, CDR2 SASEGT. V dropped 2 bases and J dropped 5 bases, with 7 bases sitting between them. In DNA, the CDR3 is TGTGCCAGCAGTGAATATGAGGATCAGCCCCAGCATTTT. Translation gives CASSEYEDQPQHF.

V is TRBV13 and J is TRBJ1-3; weak D call: TRBD1 (6 bases). Trimming took off 3 bases at V and 0 bases at J, with 6 bases between the two ends. This CDR3 has 14 residues. Germline V gene lookup returns CDR1 PRHDT and CDR2 FYEKMQ (reference sequence). The CDR3 protein is CASSFRGSGNTIYF. The CDR3 region has the DNA TGTGCCAGCAGCTTCAGGGGCTCTGGAAACACCATATATTTT.

The rearrangement uses TRBV2 and TRBJ1-4, with 9 bases identical to TRBD1. With V trimmed by 11 bases and J by 3 bases, 10 bases remained unmatched. The germline CDR1 and CDR2 sequences are SNHLY and FYNNEI. The length of the CDR3 is 15 residues. The CDR3 protein is CAGYRGRLPNEKLFF. The CDR3 DNA reads TGTGCCGGTTACAGGGGGCGCTTACCTAATGAAAAACTGTTTTTT.

The chain is built from TRBV4-3 and TRBJ2-7, with 9 bases matching TRBD2. The CDR3 extends over 14 amino acids. Trimming at V came to 6 bases and at J to 3 bases, leaving 6 bases not matched to a gene. Germline V CDR1 and CDR2: LGHNA, YSLEER. CDR3 loop: CASSPIAGDYEQYF. CDR3 coding DNA: TGCGCCAGCAGTCCTATAGCGGGAGACTACGAGCAGTACTTC.

This clone was seen once. The chain recombines TRBV11-2 with TRBJ2-1, with TRBD2 matching over 10 bases. Germline V gives CDR1 SGHAT, CDR2 FQNNGV. There are 16 residues in the CDR3. The junction had 11 bases not matched to a gene; V was cut back by 4 bases and J by 8 bases. In DNA, the CDR3 is TGTGCCAGCAGCTCCCTTAGCGGGAGGCACCTGGATGAGCAGTTCTTC. Translating gives CASSSLSGRHLDEQFF.

The chain couples TRBV4-1 to TRBJ2-5; no clear D gene. The length of the CDR3 is 13 residues. CDR1 is MGHRA and CDR2 is YSYEKL in the germline V gene. The V and J ends lost 0 bases and 5 bases respectively, with 7 bases between them. CDR3 DNA: TGCGCCAGCAGCCAAGATCCCGCGGAGACCCAGTACTTC. This gives the protein CASSQDPAETQYF.

Comments on this clone: This sample includes further DNA sequences coding for the same CDR3. V usage is TRBV6-5 and J usage is TRBJ1-1; a possible D gene is TRBD1 (5 bases). From germline, CDR1 is MNHEY and CDR2 SVGAGI. The germline V and J ends were trimmed by 2 bases and 5 bases, with 6 bases remaining between them. The CDR3 is 12 amino acids. CDR3: CASSYGATEAFF. The CDR3 DNA reads TGTGCCAGCAGTTACGGGGCGACTGAAGCTTTCTTT.

The chain combines TRBV15 with TRBJ1-1, with D possibly TRBD1 on 6 matching bases. V was pared by 0 bases and J by 5 bases, with 13 bases between. CDR1 LNHNV and CDR2 YYDKDF come from the germline V gene (reference sequence). The CDR3 contains 15 residues. In nucleotides, the CDR3 is TGTGCCACCAGCAGAGATTTACAGGGAGGGACTGAAGCTTTCTTT. Residues: CATSRDLQGGTEAFF.

V gene TRBV30 combines with J gene TRBJ2-7; no reliable D call. CDR1 is GTSNPN and CDR2 is SVGIG in the germline V gene (reference sequence). The CDR3 is 11 amino acids. V lost 1 base and J 5 bases, leaving 6 bases between the germline ends. Here the CDR3 reads CAWSGSDEQYF. CDR3 DNA: TGTGCCTGGAGTGGTTCGGACGAGCAGTACTTC.

The V and J genes are TRBV9 and TRBJ2-7, with 10 bases that match TRBD2. V lost 3 bases to trimming and J lost 7 bases; unmatched junction nucleotides: 10. This CDR3 comprises 15 residues. Germline-derived CDR1 and CDR2 are SGDLS and YYNGEE. This CDR3 is CASSESGRVHEEQYF. CDR3 nucleotides: TGTGCCAGCAGCGAAAGCGGGAGGGTCCATGAAGAGCAGTACTTC.

V gene TRBV11-3 combines with J gene TRBJ1-1, with a possible D match to TRBD1 (5 bases). There are 18 residues in the CDR3. CDR1 is SGHNT and CDR2 is YENEEA in the germline V gene. The V and J ends lost 5 bases and 0 bases respectively, with 22 bases between them. The CDR3 region has the DNA TGTGCCAGCAGCCGAAGGGGCGTAGGAATTGGGATGAACACTGAAGCTTTCTTT. This sequence encodes CASSRRGVGIGMNTEAFF.

The chain carries TRBV5-1 and TRBJ2-3, with 9 bases that match TRBD1. V dropped 1 base and J dropped 2; count of bases not matched to a gene: 5. CDR1 SGHRS and CDR2 YFSETQ come from the germline V gene. The CDR3 sequence is 16 residues long. CDR3 residues: CASSLTGGLFTDTQYF. DNA for the CDR3: TGCGCCAGCAGCTTGACAGGGGGCCTATTCACAGATACGCAGTATTTT.

The chain combines TRBV7-2 with TRBJ2-1; D may be TRBD1 (6 bases). CDR1 is SGHTA, CDR2 FQGNSA, per germline. Deletions cut 2 bases from V and 13 bases from J, with 18 bases between. The length of the CDR3 is 14 residues. The CDR3 loop reads CASSLQPGESFQFF. The CDR3 DNA is TGTGCCAGCAGCTTACAACCAGGGGAGTCTTTTCAGTTCTTC.

The gene calls are TRBV5-8 and TRBJ1-5; 10 bases are shared with TRBD1. CDR1 SGHTS and CDR2 YDEGEE come from the germline V gene. The trim removed 4 bases at V and 2 bases at J, leaving 6 bases unmatched. The CDR3 totals 16 residues. CDR3 in amino acids: CASSLRDRGGNQPQHF. CDR3 sequence (DNA): TGTGCCAGCAGCCTCCGGGACAGGGGCGGCAATCAGCCCCAGCATTTT.

With regard to this clone: This sample includes further DNA sequences coding for the same CDR3. The chain carries TRBV7-3 and TRBJ2-2; 14 nucleotides agree with TRBD2. CDR1 is SGHTA and CDR2 is FQGTGA in the germline V gene. The CDR3 is 16 residues long. Losses at the gene ends were 5 bases for V and 5 bases for J; bases not matched to a gene: 4. The CDR3 bases are TGTGCCAGCAGCCAAGGACTAGCGGGAGGTACCGGGGAGCTGTTTTTT. This translates into CASSQGLAGGTGELFF.

This chain connects TRBV19 to TRBJ1-1, with unresolved D. The germline V gene encodes CDR1 LNHDA and CDR2 SQIVND (reference sequence). The germline V and J ends were trimmed by 1 base and 2 bases, with 14 bases remaining between them. The CDR3 contains 16 residues. The CDR3 sequence: CASSIVGGLPNTEAFF. CDR3 DNA: TGTGCCAGTAGTATAGTTGGCGGCCTACCTAACACTGAAGCTTTCTTT. The full variable domain, completed using reference TRBV19 and TRBJ1-1, is DGGITQSPKYLFRKEGQNVTLSCEQNLNHDAMYWYRQDPGQGLRLIYYSQIVNDFQKGDIAEGYSVSREKKESFPLTVTSAQKNPTAFYLCASSIVGGLPNTEAFFGQGTRLTVV.

This rearrangement joins TRBV18 to TRBJ2-5; D is possibly TRBD2 (5 bases). Looked up from germline, CDR1 is KGHSH and CDR2 is LQKENI. Between the trimmed V and J ends, which lost 0 bases and 5 bases, there was a span of 7 bases. The CDR3 is made up of 13 amino acids. CDR3 sequence reads: CASSPPGGETQYF. The CDR3 region has the DNA TGTGCCAGCTCACCACCGGGCGGGGAGACCCAGTACTTC.

The chain recombines TRBV29-1 with TRBJ1-2; 8 bases line up with TRBD1. Germline assignment: CDR1 SQVTM and CDR2 ANQGSEA. The length of the CDR3 is 13 residues. V trimming: 7 bases; J trimming: 6 bases; junction bases outside the gene matches: 10. Here the CDR3 reads CSGRQGSDNGYTF. The CDR3, as DNA: TGCAGCGGTAGACAGGGGTCGGATAATGGCTACACCTTC. Using reference TRBV29-1 and TRBJ1-2 for the parts outside the CDR3, the full variable domain is SAVISQKPSRDICQRGTSLTIQCQVDSQVTMMFWYRQQPGQSLTLIATANQGSEATYESGFVIDKFPISRPNLTFSTLTVSNMSPEDSSIYLCSGRQGSDNGYTFGSGTRLTVV.

This clone was observed a single time. The chain couples TRBV9 to TRBJ2-1; D is possibly TRBD2 (6 bases). The CDR3 loop spans 14 amino acids. Trimming pared 6 bases from V and 5 bases from J, leaving 15 bases between. Per the germline V gene, CDR1 is SGDLS and CDR2 is YYNGEE. For the CDR3, the DNA is TGTGCCAGCACTTTATTGGGGGGTAACAATGAGCAGTTCTTC. This codes for CASTLLGGNNEQFF.

This sequence joins TRBV29-1 and TRBJ2-3; D gene unclear. Deletions cut 6 bases from V and 2 bases from J, with 9 bases between. Germline V gene data show CDR1 as SQVTM and CDR2 as ANQGSEA. The CDR3 extends over 12 amino acids. CDR3 in amino acids: CSVARLTDTQYF. In DNA, the CDR3 is TGCAGCGTGGCTAGACTCACAGATACGCAGTATTTT.

The chain carries TRBV7-8 and TRBJ2-1; 8 nucleotides match TRBD2. This CDR3 region has 16 residues. The germline V gene has CDR1 SGHVS and CDR2 FQNEAQ. V shed 0 bases, J shed 4 bases, and the junction held 5 bases outside the gene matches. CDR3 DNA: TGTGCCAGCAGCTTAGCGGTTAGCGGGGATTACAATGAGCAGTTCTTC. Translation gives CASSLAVSGDYNEQFF.